This note documents a single T cell receptor (beta chain) sequence. The target antigen is unknown. These data originate in a study of cytomegalovirus exposure and HLA in healthy donors. Both 60 Vbeta primers and 13 Jbeta primers went into the PCR. This table comes from immunoSEQ multiplex PCR, and its TCRdb copy is limited to in-frame clones, with some not included. The sample includes 35,000 to 40,000 clones, around nine tenths seen only once; the top ten take approximately 2.4%. General study findings and limits: Sequences of the TCR beta chain were said to predict the HLA-A and HLA-B alleles of most subjects accurately. CMV serostatus stood as the only immune exposure information on hand. The authors judged a highly shared variant cluster likely a sequencing artifact.

The sample consisted of PBMCs. The sequence came from a woman aged 18-35 years in good health and CMV-seronegative.

The CDR3 DNA sequence: TGTGCCAGCAGCTCCCAGGGTGACGGGGGTGAAGCTTTCTTT. Its protein product is CASSSQGDGGEAFF. V and J are TRBV7-9 and TRBJ1-1; maybe TRBD1 (5 bases). V lost 4 bases and J 7 bases, leaving 16 bases between the germline ends. CDR1 is SEHNR, CDR2 FQNEAQ, per germline (reference sequence). The CDR3 loop spans 14 amino acids.